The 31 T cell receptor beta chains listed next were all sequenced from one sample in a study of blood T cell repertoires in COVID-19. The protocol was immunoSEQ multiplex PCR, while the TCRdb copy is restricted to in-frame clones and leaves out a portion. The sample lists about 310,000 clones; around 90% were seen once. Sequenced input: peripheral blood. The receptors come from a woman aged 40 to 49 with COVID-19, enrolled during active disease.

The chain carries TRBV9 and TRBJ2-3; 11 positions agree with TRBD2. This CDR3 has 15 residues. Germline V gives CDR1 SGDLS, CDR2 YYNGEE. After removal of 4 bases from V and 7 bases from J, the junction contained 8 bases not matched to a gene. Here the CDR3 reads CASSIGTSGSHTQYF. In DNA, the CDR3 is TGTGCCAGCAGCATCGGGACTAGCGGTTCACATACGCAGTATTTT. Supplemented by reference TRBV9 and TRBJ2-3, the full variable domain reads DSGVTQTPKHLITATGQRVTLRCSPRSGDLSVYWYQQSLDQGLQFLIQYYNGEERAKGNILERFSAQQFPDLHSELNLSSLELGDSALYFCASSIGTSGSHTQYFGPGTRLTVL.

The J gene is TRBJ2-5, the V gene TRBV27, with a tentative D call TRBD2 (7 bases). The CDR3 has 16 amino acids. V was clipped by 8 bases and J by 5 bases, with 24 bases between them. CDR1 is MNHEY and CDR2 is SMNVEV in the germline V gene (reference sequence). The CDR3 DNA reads TGTGCCAGCGCGGAGGGGGGGGCAGGCCCCGGGGAGACCCAGTACTTC. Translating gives CASAEGGAGPGETQYF.

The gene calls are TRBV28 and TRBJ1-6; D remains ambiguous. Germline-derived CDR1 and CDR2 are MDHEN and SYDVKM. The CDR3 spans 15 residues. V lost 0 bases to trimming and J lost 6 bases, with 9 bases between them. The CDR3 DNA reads TGTGCCAGCAGTTTATGGACAATGGGTAATTCACCCCTCCACTTT. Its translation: CASSLWTMGNSPLHF.

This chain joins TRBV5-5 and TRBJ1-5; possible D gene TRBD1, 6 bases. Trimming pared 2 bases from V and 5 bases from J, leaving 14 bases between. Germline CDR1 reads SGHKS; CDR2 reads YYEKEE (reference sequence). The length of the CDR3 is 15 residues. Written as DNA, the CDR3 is TGTGCCAGCAGCTTTTCCGGGACAACTTATCAGCCCCAGCATTTT. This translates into CASSFSGTTYQPQHF.

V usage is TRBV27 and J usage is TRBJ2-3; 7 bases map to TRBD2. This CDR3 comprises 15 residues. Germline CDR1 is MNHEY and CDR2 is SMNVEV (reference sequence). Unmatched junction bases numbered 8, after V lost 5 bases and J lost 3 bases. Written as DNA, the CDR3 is TGTGCCAGCAGTCCCTCGGCGGGAGTAACAGATACGCAGTATTTT. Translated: CASSPSAGVTDTQYF.

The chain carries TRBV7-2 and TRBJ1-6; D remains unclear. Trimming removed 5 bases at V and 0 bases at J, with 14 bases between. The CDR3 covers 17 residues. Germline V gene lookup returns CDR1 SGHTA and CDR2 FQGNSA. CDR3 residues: CASSLETGSSYNSPLHF. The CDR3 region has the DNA TGTGCCAGCAGCCTAGAGACGGGAAGCTCCTATAATTCACCCCTCCACTTT.

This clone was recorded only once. CDR3 residues: CASSPERDRGSYEQYF. CDR3 sequence (DNA): TGTGCCAGCAGCCCAGAACGGGACAGAGGATCCTACGAGCAGTACTTC. The chain has TRBV7-2 and TRBJ2-7; 7 bases match TRBD1. This CDR3 has 16 residues. Germline assignment: CDR1 SGHTA and CDR2 FQGNSA. Germline trimming cut 5 bases from V and 1 base from J; bases unmatched to any gene: 11.

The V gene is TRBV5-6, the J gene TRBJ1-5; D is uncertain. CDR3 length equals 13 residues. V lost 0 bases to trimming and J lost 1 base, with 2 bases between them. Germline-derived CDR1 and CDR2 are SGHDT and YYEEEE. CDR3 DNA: TGTGCCAGCAGCTTGGCGAGCAATCAGCCCCAGCATTTT. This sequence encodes CASSLASNQPQHF.

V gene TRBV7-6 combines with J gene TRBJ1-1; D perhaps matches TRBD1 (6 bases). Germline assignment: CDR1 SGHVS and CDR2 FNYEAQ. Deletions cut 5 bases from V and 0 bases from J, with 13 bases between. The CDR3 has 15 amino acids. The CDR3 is CASSPRQDMNTEAFF. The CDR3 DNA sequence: TGTGCCAGCAGCCCCCGACAGGATATGAACACTGAAGCTTTCTTT.

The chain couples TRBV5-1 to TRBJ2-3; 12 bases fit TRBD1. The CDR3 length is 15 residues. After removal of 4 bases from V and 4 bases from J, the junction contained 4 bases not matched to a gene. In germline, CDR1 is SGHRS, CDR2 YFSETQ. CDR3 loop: CASSHGTGGPDTQYF. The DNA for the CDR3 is TGCGCCAGCAGCCACGGGACAGGGGGCCCAGATACGCAGTATTTT.

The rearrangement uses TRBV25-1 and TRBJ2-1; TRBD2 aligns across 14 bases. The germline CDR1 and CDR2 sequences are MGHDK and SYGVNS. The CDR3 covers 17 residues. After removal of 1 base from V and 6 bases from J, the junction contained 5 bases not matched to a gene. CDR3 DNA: TGTGCCAGCAGTGAATGGGGGGGGACTAGCGGGAGCAATGAGCAGTTCTTC. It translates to CASSEWGGTSGSNEQFF. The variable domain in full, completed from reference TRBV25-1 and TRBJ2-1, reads EADIYQTPRYLVIGTGKKITLECSQTMGHDKMYWYQQDPGMELHLIHYSYGVNSTEKGDLSSESTVSRIRTEHFPLTLESARPSHTSQYLCASSEWGGTSGSNEQFFGPGTRLTVL.

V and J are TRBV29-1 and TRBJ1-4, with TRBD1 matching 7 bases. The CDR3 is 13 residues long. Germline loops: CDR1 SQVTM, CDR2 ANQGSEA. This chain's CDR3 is CTGTAGDNEKLFF. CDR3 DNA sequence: TGCACCGGGACAGCAGGGGATAATGAAAAACTGTTTTTT.

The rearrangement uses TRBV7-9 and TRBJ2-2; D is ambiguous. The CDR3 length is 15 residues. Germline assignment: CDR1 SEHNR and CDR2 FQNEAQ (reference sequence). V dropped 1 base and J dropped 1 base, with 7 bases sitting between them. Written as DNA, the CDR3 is TGTGCCAGCAGCTTAGATCTTATGAACACCGGGGAGCTGTTTTTT. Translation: CASSLDLMNTGELFF.

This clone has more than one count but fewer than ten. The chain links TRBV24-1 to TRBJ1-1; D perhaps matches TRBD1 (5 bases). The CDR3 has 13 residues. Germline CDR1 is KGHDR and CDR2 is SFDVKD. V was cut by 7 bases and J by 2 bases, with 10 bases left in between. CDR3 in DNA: TGTGCCACCAGGGCGGGGCAAAACACTGAAGCTTTCTTT. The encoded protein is CATRAGQNTEAFF.

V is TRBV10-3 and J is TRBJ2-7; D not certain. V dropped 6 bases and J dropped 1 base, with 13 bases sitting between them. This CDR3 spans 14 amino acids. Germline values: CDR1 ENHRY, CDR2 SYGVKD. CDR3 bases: TGTGCCATCAGCGAGATGGAGATTTCCTACGAGCAGTACTTC. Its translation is CAISEMEISYEQYF.

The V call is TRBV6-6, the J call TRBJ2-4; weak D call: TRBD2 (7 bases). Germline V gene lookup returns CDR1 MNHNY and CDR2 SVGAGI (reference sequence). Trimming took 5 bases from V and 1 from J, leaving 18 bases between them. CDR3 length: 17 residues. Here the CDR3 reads CASSRKAGEGAKNIQYF. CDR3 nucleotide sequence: TGTGCCAGCAGTCGCAAAGCAGGGGAGGGGGCCAAAAACATTCAGTACTTC.

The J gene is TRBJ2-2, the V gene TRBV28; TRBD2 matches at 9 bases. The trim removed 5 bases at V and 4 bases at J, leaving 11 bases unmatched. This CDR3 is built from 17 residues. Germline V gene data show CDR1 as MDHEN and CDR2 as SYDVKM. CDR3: CASSRIRLAVGTGELFF. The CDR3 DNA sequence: TGTGCCAGCAGTCGTATCAGACTAGCGGTGGGCACCGGGGAGCTGTTTTTT.

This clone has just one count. CDR3: CASSGLEETQYF. CDR3 bases: TGTGCCAGCAGCGGATTAGAAGAGACCCAGTACTTC. V is TRBV9 and J is TRBJ2-5; no definite D call. Germline values: CDR1 SGDLS, CDR2 YYNGEE. The CDR3 extends over 12 amino acids. V lost 3 bases and J 3 bases, leaving 6 bases between the germline ends.

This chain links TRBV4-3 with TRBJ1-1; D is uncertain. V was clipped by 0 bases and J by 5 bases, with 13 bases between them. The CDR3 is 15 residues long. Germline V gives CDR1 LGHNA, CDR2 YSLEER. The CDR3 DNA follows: TGCGCCAGCAGCCAAGATCGCGCGGGTTGGACTGAAGCTTTCTTT. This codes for CASSQDRAGWTEAFF.

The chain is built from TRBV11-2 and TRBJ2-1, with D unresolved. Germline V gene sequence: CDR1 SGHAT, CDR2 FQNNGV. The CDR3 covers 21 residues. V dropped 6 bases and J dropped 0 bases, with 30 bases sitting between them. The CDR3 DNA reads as TGTGCCAGCAGTTTTGTGAATAGGAGTTTCCCCCTCTGGAGCTCCTACAATGAGCAGTTCTTC. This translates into CASSFVNRSFPLWSSYNEQFF.

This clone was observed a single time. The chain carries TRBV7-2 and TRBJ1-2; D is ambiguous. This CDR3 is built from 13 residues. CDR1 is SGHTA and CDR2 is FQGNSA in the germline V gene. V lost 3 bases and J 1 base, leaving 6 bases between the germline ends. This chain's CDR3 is CASSLRINYGYTF. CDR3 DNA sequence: TGTGCCAGCAGCTTGAGAATTAACTATGGCTACACCTTC. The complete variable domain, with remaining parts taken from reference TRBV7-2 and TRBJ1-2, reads GAGVSQSPSNKVTEKGKDVELRCDPISGHTALYWYRQSLGQGLEFLIYFQGNSAPDKSGLPSDRFSAERTGGSVSTLTIQRTQQEDSAVYLCASSLRINYGYTFGSGTRLTVV.

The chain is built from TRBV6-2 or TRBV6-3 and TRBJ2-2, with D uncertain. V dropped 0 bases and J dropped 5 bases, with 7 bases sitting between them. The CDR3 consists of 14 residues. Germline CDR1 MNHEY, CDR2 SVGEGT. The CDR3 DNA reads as TGTGCCAGCAGTTACTCGAGTTGGACCGGGGAGCTGTTTTTT. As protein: CASSYSSWTGELFF.

The CDR3, as DNA: TGCGCCAGCAGCAGATCCGGGACAGGGTACTCCTACGAGCAGTACTTC. Translating gives CASSRSGTGYSYEQYF. The chain employs TRBV5-1 and TRBJ2-7; 9 nucleotides agree with TRBD1. CDR3 size: 16 residues. Trimming cost V 4 bases and J 0 bases; bases outside gene matches: 8. The germline CDR1 and CDR2 sequences are SGHRS and YFSETQ.

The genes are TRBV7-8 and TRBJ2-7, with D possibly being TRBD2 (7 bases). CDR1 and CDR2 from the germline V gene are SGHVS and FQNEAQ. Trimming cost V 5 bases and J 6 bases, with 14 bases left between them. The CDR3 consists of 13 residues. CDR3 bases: TGTGCCAGCAGCCAGGGGAGGGGACGCGAGCAGTACTTC. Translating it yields CASSQGRGREQYF.

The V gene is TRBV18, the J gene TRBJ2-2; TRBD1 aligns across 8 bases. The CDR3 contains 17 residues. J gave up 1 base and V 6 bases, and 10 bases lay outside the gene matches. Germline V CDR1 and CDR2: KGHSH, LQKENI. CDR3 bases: TGTGCCAGCTCCGCACTCGGGACAGGCTGGAACACCGGGGAGCTGTTTTTT. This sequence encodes CASSALGTGWNTGELFF.

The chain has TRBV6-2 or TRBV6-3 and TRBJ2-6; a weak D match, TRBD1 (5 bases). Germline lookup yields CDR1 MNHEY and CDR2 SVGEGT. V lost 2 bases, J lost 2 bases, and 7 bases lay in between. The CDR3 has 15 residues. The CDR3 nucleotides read TGTGCCAGCAGTTACGACAGCCCTGGGGCCAACGTCCTGACTTTC. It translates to CASSYDSPGANVLTF.

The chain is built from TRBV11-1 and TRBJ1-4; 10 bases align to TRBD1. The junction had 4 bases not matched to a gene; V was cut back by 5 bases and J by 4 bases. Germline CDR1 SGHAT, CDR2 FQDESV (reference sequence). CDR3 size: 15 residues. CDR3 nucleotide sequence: TGTGCCAGCAGCCCGGGACAGGGGCATAATGAAAAACTGTTTTTT. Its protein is CASSPGQGHNEKLFF.

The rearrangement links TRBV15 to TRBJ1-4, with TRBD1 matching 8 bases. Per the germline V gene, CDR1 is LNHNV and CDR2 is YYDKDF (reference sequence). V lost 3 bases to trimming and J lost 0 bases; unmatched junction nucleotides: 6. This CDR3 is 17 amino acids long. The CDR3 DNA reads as TGTGCCACCAGCAGGTGGACAGGGCGTGCAACTAATGAAAAACTGTTTTTT. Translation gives CATSRWTGRATNEKLFF.

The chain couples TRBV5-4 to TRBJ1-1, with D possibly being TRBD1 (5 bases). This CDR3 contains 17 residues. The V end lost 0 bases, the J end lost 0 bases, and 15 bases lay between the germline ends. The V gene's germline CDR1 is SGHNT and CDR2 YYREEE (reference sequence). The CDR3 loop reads CASSLDLTDGMNTEAFF. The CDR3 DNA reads TGTGCCAGCAGCTTGGATTTGACAGACGGTATGAACACTGAAGCTTTCTTT.

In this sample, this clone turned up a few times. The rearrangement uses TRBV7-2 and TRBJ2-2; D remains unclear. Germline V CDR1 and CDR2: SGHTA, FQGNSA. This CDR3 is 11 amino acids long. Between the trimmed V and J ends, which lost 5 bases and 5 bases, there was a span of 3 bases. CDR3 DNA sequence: TGTGCCAGCAGCCCGACCGGGGAGCTGTTTTTT. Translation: CASSPTGELFF.

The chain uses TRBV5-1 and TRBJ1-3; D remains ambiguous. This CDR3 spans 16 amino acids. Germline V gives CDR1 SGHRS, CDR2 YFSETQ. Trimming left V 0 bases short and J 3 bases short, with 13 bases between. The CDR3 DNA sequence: TGCGCCAGCAGCTTGGGAGGGTCAGAAGGTGGAAACACCATATATTTT. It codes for CASSLGGSEGGNTIYF. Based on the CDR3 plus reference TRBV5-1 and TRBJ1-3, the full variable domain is KAGVTQTPRYLIKTRGQQVTLSCSPISGHRSVSWYQQTPGQGLQFLFEYFSETQRNKGNFPGRFSGRQFSNSRSEMNVSTLELGDSALYLCASSLGGSEGGNTIYFGEGSWLTVV.